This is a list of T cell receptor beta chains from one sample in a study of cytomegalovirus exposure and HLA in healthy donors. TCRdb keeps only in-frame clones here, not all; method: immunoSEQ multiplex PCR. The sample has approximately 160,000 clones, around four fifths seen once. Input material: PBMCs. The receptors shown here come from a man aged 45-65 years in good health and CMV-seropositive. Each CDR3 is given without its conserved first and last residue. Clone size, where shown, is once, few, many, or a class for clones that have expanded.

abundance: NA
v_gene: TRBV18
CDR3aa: ASSPRGLNTEAF

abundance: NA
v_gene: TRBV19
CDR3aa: ASSTWTGGAAAEAF

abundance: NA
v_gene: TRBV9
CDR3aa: ASSVSWGTDVYNEQF

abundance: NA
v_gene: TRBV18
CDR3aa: ASSPLSGGTPGNTIY

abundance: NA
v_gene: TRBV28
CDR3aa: ASTGAHLFNEQF

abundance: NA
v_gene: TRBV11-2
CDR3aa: ASSLGQGLTPLH

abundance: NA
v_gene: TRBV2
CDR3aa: ASSVAGNTIY

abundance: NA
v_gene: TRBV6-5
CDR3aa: ASSGTGRSEAF

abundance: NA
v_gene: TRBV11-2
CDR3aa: ASSLVGGGANNEQF

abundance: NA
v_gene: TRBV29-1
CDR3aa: SVAGTRETNEKLF

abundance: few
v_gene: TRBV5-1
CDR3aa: ASSLGRAYEQY

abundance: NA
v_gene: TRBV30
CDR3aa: AWSQWGVGNTIY

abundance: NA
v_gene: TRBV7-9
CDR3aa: ASSRPEGQRINYGYT

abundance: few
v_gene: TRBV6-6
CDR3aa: ASKVGTGTEDSPLH

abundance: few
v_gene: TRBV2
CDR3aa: ASRLESLGENIQY

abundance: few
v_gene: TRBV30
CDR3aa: AWSVSYSTGGNQPQH

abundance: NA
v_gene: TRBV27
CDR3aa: ASSLGKGVYTEAF

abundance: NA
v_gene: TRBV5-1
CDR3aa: ASSFSGHTEAF

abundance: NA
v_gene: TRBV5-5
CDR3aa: ASSFIERDGYT

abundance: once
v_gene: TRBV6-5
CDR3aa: ASSYGGAEREKLF

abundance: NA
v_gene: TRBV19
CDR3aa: AIQSPGGTQY

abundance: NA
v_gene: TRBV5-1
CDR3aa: ASKTDSMNTEAF

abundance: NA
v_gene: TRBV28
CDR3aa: ASSFRGLGNTIY

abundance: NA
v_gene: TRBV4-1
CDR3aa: ASSQEGLSGANVLT

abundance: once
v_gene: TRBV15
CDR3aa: ATSRDRGPGQPQH

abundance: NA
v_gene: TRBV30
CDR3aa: ASRGSRTEAF

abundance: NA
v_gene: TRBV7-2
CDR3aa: ASSLVEANEQF

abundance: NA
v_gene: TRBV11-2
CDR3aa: ASSLTVSNYGYT

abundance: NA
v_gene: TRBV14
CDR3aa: ASSQIDKQY

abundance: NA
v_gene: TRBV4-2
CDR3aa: ASSRLADGTDTQY

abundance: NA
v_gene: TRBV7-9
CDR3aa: ASSFLLQETQY

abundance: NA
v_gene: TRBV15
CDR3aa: ATSRDTRHQPQH

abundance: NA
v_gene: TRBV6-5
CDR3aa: ASSYKWANTEAF

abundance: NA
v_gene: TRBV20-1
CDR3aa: SAPLMGELF

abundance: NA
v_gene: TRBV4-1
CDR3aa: ASSRRLAGEITDTQY

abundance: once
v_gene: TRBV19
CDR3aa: ASSIRDRAIETQY

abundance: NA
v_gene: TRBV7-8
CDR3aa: ASSLAAGGYNEQF

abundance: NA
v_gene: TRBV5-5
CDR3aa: ASIGQGSYEQY

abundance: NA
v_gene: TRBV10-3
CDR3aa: AISDQGRTGNTIY

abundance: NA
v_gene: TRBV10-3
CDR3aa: AISGTGFGGANVLT

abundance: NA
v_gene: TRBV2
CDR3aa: ASSEAPLSQG

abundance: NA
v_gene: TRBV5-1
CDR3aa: ASSLFGEGNTEAF

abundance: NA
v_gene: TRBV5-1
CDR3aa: ASSSNRQAQETQY

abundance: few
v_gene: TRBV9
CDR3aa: ASSAGTGDGYT

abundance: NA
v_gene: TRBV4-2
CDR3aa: ASSQVFGQMSNQPQH

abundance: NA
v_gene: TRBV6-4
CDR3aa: ASSPTGIETQY

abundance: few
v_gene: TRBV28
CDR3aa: ASSIGDRNTGELF

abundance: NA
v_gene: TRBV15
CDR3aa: ATSGGRDYGYT

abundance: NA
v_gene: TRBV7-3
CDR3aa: ASSPTGVRYTGELF

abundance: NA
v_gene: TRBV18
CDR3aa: ASSPQGNQPQH

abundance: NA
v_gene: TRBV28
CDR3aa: ASSLSPGTGNTEAF

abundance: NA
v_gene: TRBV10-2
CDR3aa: ASGTGLNQPQH

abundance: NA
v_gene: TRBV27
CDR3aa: ASRPSGGPSYEQY

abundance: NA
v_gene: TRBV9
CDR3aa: ASSVGQGAGTGELF

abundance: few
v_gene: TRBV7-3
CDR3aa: ASSLTSGGPRTGELF